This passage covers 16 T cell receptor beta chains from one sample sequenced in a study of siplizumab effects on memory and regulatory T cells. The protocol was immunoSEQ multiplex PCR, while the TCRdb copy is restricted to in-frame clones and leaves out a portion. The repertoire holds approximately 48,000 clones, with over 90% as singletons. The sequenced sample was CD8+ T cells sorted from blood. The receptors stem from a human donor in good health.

The CDR3 DNA sequence: TGTGCCAGCAGTCCACTGGGGGCAGCGTACCAAGAGACCCAGTACTTC. It specifies CASSPLGAAYQETQYF. This rearrangement joins TRBV27 to TRBJ2-5; D may be TRBD1 (6 bases). Germline assignment: CDR1 MNHEY and CDR2 SMNVEV (reference sequence). The CDR3 extends over 16 amino acids. Trimming left V 5 bases short and J 0 bases short, with 16 bases between.

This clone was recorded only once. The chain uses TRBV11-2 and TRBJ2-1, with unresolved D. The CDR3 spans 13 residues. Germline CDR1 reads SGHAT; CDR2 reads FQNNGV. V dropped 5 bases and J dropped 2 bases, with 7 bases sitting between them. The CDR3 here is CASSETAYNEQFF. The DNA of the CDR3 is TGTGCCAGCAGCGAAACAGCCTACAATGAGCAGTTCTTC.

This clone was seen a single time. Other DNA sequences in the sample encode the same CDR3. The CDR3 here is CASSVTSGSSDTQYF. The CDR3 nucleotides read TGTGCCAGCAGCGTAACCAGCGGGAGTTCAGATACGCAGTATTTT. The chain is built from TRBV9 and TRBJ2-3; 8 bases fit TRBD2. Unmatched junction bases numbered 5, after V lost 1 base and J lost 4 bases. This CDR3 spans 15 amino acids. Germline CDR1 reads SGDLS; CDR2 reads YYNGEE.

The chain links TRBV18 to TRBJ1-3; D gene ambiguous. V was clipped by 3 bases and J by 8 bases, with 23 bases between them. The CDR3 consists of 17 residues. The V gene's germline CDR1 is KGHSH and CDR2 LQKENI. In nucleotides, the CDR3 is TGTGCCAGCTCACCCTTTTACGAGACCCCGGAGACGGACACCATATATTTT. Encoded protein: CASSPFYETPETDTIYF.

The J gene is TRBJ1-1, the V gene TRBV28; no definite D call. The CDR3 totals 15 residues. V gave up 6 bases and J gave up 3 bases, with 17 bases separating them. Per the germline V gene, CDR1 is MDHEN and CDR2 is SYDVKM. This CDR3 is CASSPGLLTDTEAFF. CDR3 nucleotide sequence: TGTGCCAGCAGCCCCGGCCTACTCACGGACACTGAAGCTTTCTTT.

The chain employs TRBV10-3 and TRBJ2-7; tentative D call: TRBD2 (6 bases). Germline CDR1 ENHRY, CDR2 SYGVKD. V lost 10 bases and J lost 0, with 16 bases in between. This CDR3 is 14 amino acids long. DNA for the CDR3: TGTGCCACGGAGAGCGGACTAAACTCCTACGAGCAGTACTTC. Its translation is CATESGLNSYEQYF.

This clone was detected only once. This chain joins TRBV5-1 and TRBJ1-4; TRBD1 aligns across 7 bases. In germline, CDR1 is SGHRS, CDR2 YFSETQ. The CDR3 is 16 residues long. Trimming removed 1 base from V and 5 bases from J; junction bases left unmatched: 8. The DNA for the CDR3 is TGCGCCAGCAGCTTGATGCACAGGGGCAAGAATGAAAAACTGTTTTTT. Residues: CASSLMHRGKNEKLFF.

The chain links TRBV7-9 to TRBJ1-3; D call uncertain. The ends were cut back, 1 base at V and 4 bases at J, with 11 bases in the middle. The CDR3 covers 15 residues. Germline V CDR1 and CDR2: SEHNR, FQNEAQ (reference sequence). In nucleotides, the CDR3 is TGTGCCAGCAGCTTAGGAAACAGAGTCGGAAACACCATATATTTT. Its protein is CASSLGNRVGNTIYF.

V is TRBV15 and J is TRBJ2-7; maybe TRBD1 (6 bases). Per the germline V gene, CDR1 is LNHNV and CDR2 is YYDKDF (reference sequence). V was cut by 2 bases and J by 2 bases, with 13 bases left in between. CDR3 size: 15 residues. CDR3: CATSRFTGNTYEQYF. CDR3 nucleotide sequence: TGTGCCACCAGCAGATTCACAGGGAACACCTACGAGCAGTACTTC.

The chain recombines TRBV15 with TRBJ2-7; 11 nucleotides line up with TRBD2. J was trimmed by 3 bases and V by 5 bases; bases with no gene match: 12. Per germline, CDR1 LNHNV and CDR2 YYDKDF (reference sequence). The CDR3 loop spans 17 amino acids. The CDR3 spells CATSDLAGGLHDYEQYF. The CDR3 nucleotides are TGTGCCACCAGCGACCTAGCGGGAGGCTTACACGACTACGAGCAGTACTTC.

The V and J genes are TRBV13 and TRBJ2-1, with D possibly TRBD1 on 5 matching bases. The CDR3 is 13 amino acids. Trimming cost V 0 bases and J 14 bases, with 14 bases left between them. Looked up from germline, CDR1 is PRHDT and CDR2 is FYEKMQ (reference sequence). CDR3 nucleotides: TGTGCCAGCAGCTTAGGTGTAGGGGTATGGGAGTTCTTC. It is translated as CASSLGVGVWEFF.

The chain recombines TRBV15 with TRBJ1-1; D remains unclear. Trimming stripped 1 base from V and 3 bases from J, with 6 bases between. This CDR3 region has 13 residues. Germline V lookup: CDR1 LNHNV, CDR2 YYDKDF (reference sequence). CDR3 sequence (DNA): TGTGCCACCAGCAGAGGCTTAGACACTGAAGCTTTCTTT. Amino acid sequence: CATSRGLDTEAFF. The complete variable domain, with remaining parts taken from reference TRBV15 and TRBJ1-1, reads DAMVIQNPRYQVTQFGKPVTLSCSQTLNHNVMYWYQQKSSQAPKLLFHYYDKDFNNEADTPDNFQSRRPNTSFCFLDIRSPGLGDTAMYLCATSRGLDTEAFFGQGTRLTVV.

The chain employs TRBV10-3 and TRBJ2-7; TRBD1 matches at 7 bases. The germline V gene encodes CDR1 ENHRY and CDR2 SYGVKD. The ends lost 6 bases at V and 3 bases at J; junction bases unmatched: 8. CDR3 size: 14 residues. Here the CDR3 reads CAIRPDREIYEQYF. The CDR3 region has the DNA TGTGCCATCAGACCCGACAGGGAGATCTACGAGCAGTACTTC.

The CDR3 reads CSVVRGRAMQTQYF. CDR3 in DNA: TGCAGCGTTGTACGCGGGAGGGCCATGCAGACCCAGTACTTC. V and J are TRBV29-1 and TRBJ2-5; TRBD2 agrees at 9 bases. The germline CDR1 and CDR2 sequences are SQVTM and ANQGSEA. This CDR3 has 14 residues. With 4 bases clipped from V and 6 bases from J, the junction kept 9 bases outside the gene matches. The full variable domain, rest sourced from reference TRBV29-1 and TRBJ2-5, is SAVISQKPSRDICQRGTSLTIQCQVDSQVTMMFWYRQQPGQSLTLIATANQGSEATYESGFVIDKFPISRPNLTFSTLTVSNMSPEDSSIYLCSVVRGRAMQTQYFGPGTRLLVL.

CDR3 loop: CAIKEFMRETQYF. The CDR3 DNA reads as TGTGCCATCAAGGAGTTTATGCGAGAGACCCAGTACTTC. The rearrangement links TRBV10-3 to TRBJ2-5; D is uncertain. The CDR3 loop spans 13 amino acids. V lost 7 bases to trimming and J lost 4 bases, with 13 bases between them. Germline V lookup: CDR1 ENHRY, CDR2 SYGVKD.

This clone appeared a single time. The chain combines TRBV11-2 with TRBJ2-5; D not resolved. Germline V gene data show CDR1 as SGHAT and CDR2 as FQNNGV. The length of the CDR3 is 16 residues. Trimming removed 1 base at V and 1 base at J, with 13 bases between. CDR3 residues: CASSLVWSASQETQYF. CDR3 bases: TGTGCCAGCAGCTTAGTCTGGTCGGCAAGCCAAGAGACCCAGTACTTC. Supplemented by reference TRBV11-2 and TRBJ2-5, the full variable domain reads EAGVAQSPRYKIIEKRQSVAFWCNPISGHATLYWYQQILGQGPKLLIQFQNNGVVDDSQLPKDRFSAERLKGVDSTLKIQPAKLEDSAVYLCASSLVWSASQETQYFGPGTRLLVL.